This T cell receptor (beta chain) stems from a study of memory CD4+ T cells and cytomegalovirus serostatus. Study overall: Healthy Belgian adult donors included under ten CMV-positive and 24 CMV-negative people.

The sort gate was single viable CD3+CD4+CD8-CD45RO+ cells for memory CD4+ T cells. Donors' CMV status reflects serum IgG against pp150, pp28, p38, p52. CD4+ T cells were isolated by positive magnetic selection. Sequencing was performed with immunoSEQ multiplex PCR; in TCRdb, only in-frame clones are kept and a portion is missing. This table has just over 25,000 clones, roughly 75% appearing once. With respect to this clone: Its antigen is unidentified.

Study outcomes and limitations: Of 150 to 200 reported CMV TCRbeta sequences, under 70 were found in memory CD4+ repertoires.

This receptor was taken from an adult in good health and CMV-seronegative. Specimen: memory CD4+ T cells from blood.

As DNA, the CDR3 is TGTGCCAGCAGCTTAGCGGTGGGGATGAACACTGAAGCTTTCTTT. Protein: CASSLAVGMNTEAFF. This chain links TRBV7-8 with TRBJ1-1; D uncertain. The CDR3 sequence is 15 residues long. Germline-derived CDR1 and CDR2 are SGHVS and FQNEAQ. V lost 0 bases, J lost 0 bases, and 8 bases lay in between.